The source of this TCR beta chain is a study of shared clonotypes between healthy human individuals. Assay runs were performed at deep level. Profiled with immunoSEQ multiplex PCR; TCRdb holds only in-frame clones, not every one. The sample consists of about 330,000 clones, around 86% of them appearing once. Comments on this clone: Compared with germline, one end of the junction differs, possibly owing to a read error.

CDR3 size: 14 residues. CDR1 is SEHNR, CDR2 FQNEAQ, per germline (reference sequence). CD45RO+ cells joined CCR7-negative CD45RA+ TemRA cells to form CD8 memory. This sequence joins TRBV7-9 and TRBJ2-7; 7 nucleotides match TRBD2. The source of this sequence is a man between 18 and 29 years old in good health. The sequencing input was memory CD8+ T cells sorted from blood. Subset described: CD45RO+ cells pooled with CCR7-negative TemRA cells. The chain's CDR3 is CASSLEPSGDLTDF. In DNA form, the CDR3 reads TGTGCCAGCAGCTTAGAACCCAGCGGGGACCTAACAGACTTC.